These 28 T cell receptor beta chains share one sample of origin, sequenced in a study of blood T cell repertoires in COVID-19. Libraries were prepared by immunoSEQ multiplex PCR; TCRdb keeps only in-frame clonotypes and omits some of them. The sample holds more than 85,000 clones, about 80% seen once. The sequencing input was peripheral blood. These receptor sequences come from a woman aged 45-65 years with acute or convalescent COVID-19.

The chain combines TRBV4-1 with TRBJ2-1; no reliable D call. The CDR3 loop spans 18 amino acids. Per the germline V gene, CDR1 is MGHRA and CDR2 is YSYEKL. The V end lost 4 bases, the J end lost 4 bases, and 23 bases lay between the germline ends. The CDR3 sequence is CASSPIDMGILRYNEQFF. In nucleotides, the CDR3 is TGCGCCAGCAGCCCCATAGACATGGGTATCTTAAGATACAATGAGCAGTTCTTC.

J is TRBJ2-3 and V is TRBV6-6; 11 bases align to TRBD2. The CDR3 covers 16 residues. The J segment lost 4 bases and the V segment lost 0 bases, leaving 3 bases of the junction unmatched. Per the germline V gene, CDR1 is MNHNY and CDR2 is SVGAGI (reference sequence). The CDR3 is CASSYSISGGADTQYF. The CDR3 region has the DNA TGTGCCAGCAGTTACTCGATTAGCGGGGGGGCAGATACGCAGTATTTT.

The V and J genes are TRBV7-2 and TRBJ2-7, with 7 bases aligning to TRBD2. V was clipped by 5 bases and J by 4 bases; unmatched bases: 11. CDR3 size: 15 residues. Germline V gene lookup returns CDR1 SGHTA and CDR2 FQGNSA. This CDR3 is CASSPTFGGGYEQYF. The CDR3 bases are TGTGCCAGCAGCCCTACGTTTGGGGGGGGGTACGAGCAGTACTTC. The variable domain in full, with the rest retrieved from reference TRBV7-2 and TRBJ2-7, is GAGVSQSPSNKVTEKGKDVELRCDPISGHTALYWYRQSLGQGLEFLIYFQGNSAPDKSGLPSDRFSAERTGGSVSTLTIQRTQQEDSAVYLCASSPTFGGGYEQYFGPGTRLTVT.

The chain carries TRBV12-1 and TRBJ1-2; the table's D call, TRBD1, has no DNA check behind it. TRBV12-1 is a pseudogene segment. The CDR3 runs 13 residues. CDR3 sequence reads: CASSRTGGYGYTF. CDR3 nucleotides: TGTGCCAGCAGCCGTACAGGGGGGTATGGCTACACCTTC.

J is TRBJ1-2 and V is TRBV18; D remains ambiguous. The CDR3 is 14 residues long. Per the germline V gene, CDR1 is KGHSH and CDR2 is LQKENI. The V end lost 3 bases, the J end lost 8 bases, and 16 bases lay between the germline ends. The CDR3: CASSPLGGLEGYTF. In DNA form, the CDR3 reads TGTGCCAGCTCACCGTTGGGAGGCCTCGAGGGCTACACCTTC.

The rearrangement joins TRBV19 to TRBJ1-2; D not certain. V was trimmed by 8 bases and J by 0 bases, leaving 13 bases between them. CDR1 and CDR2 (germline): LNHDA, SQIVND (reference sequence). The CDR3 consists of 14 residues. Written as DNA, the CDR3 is TGTGCCAGTTTCCCCGGAGGCACTAACTATGGCTACACCTTC. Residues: CASFPGGTNYGYTF.

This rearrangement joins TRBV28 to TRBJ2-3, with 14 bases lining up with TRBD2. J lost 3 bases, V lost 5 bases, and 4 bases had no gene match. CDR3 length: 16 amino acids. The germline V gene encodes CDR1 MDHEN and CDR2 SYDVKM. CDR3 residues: CASSLRTSGGTDTQYF. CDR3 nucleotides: TGTGCCAGCAGTCTAAGGACTAGCGGGGGGACAGATACGCAGTATTTT.

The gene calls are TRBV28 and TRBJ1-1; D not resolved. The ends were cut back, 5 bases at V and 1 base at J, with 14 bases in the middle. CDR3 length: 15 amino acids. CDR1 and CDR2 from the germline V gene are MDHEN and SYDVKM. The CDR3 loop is CASSPPFRQNTEAFF. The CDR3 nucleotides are TGTGCCAGCAGTCCCCCCTTTAGACAGAACACTGAAGCTTTCTTT. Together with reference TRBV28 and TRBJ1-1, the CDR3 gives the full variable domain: DVKVTQSSRYLVKRTGEKVFLECVQDMDHENMFWYRQDPGLGLRLIYFSYDVKMKEKGDIPEGYSVSREKKERFSLILESASTNQTSMYLCASSPPFRQNTEAFFGQGTRLTVV.

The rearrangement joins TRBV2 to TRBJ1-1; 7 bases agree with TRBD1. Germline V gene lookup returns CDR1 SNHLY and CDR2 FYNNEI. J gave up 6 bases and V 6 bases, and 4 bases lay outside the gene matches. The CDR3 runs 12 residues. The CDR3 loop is CASSTGVAEAFF. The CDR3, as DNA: TGTGCCAGCAGCACAGGGGTCGCTGAAGCTTTCTTT.

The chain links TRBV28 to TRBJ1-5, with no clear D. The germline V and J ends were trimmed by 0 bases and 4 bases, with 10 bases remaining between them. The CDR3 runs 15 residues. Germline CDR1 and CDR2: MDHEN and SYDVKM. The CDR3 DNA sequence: TGTGCCAGCAGTTTATGGCAGGATCGGAATCAGCCCCAGCATTTT. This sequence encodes CASSLWQDRNQPQHF.

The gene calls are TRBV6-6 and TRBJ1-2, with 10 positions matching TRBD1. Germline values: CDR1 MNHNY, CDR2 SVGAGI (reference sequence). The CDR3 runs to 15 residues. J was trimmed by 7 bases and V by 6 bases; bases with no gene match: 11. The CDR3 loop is CASSGTGTGASGYTF. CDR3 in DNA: TGTGCCAGCAGCGGGACCGGGACAGGGGCTTCTGGCTACACCTTC.

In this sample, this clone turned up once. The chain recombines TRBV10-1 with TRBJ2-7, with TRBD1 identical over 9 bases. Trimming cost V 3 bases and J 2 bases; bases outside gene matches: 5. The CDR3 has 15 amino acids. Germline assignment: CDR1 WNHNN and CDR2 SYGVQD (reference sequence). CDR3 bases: TGCGCCAGCAGTGATGACAGGGGGTACACCTACGAGCAGTACTTC. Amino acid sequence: CASSDDRGYTYEQYF.

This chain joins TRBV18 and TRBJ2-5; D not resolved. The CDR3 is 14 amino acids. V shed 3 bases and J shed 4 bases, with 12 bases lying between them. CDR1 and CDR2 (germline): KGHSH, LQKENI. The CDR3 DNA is TGTGCCAGCTCACCCCTCCGTGGGCGAGAGACCCAGTACTTC. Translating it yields CASSPLRGRETQYF.

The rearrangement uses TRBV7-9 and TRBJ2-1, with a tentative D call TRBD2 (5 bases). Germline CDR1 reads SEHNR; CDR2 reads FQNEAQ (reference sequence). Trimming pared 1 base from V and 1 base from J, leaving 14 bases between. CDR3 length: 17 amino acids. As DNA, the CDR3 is TGTGCCAGCAGCTTAGTTCCCAGCGGCGGGTCCTACAATGAGCAGTTCTTC. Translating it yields CASSLVPSGGSYNEQFF.

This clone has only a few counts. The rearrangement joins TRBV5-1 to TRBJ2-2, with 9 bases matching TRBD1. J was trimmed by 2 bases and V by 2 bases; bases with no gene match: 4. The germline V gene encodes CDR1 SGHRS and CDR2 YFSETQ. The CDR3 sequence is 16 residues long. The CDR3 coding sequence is TGCGCCAGCAGCTTAGACAGGGGGGCAAACACCGGGGAGCTGTTTTTT. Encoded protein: CASSLDRGANTGELFF.

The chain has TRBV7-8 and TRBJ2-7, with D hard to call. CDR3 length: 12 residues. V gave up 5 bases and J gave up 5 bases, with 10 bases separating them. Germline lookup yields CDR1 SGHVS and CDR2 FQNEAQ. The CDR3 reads CASSPGTDEQYF. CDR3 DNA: TGTGCCAGCAGCCCCGGTACCGACGAGCAGTACTTC.

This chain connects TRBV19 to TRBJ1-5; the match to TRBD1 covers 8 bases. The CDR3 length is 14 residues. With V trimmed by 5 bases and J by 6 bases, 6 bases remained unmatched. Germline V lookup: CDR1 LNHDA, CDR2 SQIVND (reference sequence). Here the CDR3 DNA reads TGTGCCAGTAGTGGGACAGGAGGGATTCAGCCCCAGCATTTT. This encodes CASSGTGGIQPQHF.

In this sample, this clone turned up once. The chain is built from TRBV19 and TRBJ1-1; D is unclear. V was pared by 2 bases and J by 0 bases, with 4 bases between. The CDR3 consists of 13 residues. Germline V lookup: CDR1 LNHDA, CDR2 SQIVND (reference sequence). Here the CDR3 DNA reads TGTGCCAGTAGTATAAGCATGAACACTGAAGCTTTCTTT. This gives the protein CASSISMNTEAFF.

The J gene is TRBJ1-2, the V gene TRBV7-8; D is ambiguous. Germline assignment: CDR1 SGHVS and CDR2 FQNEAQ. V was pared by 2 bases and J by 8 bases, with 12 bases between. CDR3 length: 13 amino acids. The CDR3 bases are TGTGCCAGCAGCTTACGCACCCGGGAAGGCTACACCTTC. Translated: CASSLRTREGYTF.

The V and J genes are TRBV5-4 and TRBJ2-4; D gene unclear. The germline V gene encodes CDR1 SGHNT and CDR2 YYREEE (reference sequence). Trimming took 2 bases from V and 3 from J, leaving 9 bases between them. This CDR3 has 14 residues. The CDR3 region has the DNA TGTGCCAGCAGCTTATCATCGGTCAAAAACATTCAGTACTTC. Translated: CASSLSSVKNIQYF.

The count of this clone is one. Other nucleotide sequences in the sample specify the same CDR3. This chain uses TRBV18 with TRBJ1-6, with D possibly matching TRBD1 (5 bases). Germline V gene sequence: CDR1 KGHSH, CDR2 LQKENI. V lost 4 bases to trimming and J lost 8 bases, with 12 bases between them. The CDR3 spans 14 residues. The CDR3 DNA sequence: TGTGCCAGCTCACGCGGGACGGAGGATTCACCCCTCCACTTT. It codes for CASSRGTEDSPLHF.

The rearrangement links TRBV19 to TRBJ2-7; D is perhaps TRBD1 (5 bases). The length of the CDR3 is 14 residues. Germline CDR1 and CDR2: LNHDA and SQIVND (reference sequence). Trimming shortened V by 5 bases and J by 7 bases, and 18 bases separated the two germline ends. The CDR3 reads CASSERQIPIEQYF. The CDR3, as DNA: TGTGCCAGTAGTGAAAGACAGATTCCTATAGAGCAGTACTTC.

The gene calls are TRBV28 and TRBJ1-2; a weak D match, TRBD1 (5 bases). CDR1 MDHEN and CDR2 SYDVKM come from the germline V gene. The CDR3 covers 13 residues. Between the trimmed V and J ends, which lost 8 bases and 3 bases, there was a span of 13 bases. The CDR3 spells CASGPGVDYGYTF. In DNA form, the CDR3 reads TGTGCCAGCGGACCGGGGGTGGACTATGGCTACACCTTC.

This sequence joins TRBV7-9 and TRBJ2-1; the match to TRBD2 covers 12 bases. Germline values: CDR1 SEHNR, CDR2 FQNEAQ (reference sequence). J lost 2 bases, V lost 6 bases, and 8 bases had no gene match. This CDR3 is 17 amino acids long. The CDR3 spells CASRGLAGNQTYNEQFF. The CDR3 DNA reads TGTGCCAGCAGAGGACTAGCGGGGAATCAGACCTACAATGAGCAGTTCTTC.

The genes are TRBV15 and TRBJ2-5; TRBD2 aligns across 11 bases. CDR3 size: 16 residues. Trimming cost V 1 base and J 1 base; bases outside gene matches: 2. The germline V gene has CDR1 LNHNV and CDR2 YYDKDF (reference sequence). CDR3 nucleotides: TGTGCCACCAGCAGAGCCGGGACTAGCGGCCAAGAGACCCAGTACTTC. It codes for CATSRAGTSGQETQYF.

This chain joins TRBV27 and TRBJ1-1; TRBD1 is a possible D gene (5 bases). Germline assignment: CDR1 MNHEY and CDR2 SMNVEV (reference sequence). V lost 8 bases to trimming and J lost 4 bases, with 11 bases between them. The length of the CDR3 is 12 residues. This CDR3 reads CASGRQGTEAFF. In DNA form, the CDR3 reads TGTGCCAGCGGTCGGCAGGGCACTGAAGCTTTCTTT.

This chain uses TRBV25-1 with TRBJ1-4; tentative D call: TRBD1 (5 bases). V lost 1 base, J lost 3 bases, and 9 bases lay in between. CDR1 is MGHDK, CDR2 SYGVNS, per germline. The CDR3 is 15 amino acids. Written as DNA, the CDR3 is TGTGCCAGCAGTGAATGGGGGGGGGCTAATGAAAAACTGTTTTTT. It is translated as CASSEWGGANEKLFF.

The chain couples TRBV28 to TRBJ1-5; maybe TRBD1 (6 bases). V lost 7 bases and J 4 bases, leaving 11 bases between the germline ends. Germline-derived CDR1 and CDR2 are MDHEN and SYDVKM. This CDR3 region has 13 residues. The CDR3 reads CASNRVDNQPQHF. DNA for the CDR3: TGTGCCAGCAACAGGGTTGATAATCAGCCCCAGCATTTT.